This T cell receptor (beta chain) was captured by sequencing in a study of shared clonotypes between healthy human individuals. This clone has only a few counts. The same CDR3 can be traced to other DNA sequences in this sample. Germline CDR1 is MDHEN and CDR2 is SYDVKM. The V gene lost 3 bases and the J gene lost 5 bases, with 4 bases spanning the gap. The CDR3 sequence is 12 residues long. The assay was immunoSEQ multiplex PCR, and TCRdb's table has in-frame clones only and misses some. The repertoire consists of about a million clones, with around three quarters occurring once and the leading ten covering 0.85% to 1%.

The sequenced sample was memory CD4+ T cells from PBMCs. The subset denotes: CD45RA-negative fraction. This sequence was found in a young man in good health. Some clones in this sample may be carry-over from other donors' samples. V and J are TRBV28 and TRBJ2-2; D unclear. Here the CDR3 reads CASSLGTGELFF. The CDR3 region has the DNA TGTGCCAGCAGTTTGGGTACCGGGGAGCTGTTTTTT. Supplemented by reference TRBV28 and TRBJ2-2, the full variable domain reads DVKVTQSSRYLVKRTGEKVFLECVQDMDHENMFWYRQDPGLGLRLIYFSYDVKMKEKGDIPEGYSVSREKKERFSLILESASTNQTSMYLCASSLGTGELFFGEGSRLTVL.